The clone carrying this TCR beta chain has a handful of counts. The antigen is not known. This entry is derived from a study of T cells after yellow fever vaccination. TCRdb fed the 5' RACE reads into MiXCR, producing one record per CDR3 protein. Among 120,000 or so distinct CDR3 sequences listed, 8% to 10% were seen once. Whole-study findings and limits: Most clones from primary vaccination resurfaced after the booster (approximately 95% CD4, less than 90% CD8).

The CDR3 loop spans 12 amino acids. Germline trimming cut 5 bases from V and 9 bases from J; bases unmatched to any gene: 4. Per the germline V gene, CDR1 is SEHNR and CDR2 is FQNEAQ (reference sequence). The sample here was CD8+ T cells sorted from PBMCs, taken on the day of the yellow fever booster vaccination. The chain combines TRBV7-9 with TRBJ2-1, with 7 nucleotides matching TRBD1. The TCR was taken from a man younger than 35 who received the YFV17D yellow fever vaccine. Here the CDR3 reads CASSPQGFEQFF. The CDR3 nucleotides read TGTGCCAGCAGCCCACAGGGGTTTGAGCAGTTCTTC.